A single sample gave rise to the 12 T cell receptor beta chains below, sequenced in a study of shared clonotypes between healthy human individuals. This table comes from immunoSEQ multiplex PCR, and its TCRdb copy is limited to in-frame clones, with some not included. The table shows hundreds of thousands of clones, with 85% to 95% occurring only once. The naive CD8 subset, CD45RO-negative cells positively selected for CCR7, excluded terminally differentiated effector memory CD45RA+ cells. Sequencing was performed on naive CD8+ T cells sorted from blood. The receptors stem from a woman aged 25 to 39 in good health.

This clone was seen just once. The chain employs TRBV5-1 and TRBJ2-2; 9 bases match TRBD2. Looked up from germline, CDR1 is SGHRS and CDR2 is YFSETQ. The CDR3 is made up of 14 amino acids. Trimming cost V 1 base and J 6 bases; bases outside gene matches: 1. The CDR3 coding sequence is TGCGCCAGCAGCTTGTTAGCGGGAGCCGGGGAGCTGTTTTTT. This encodes CASSLLAGAGELFF.

The table lists this clone with a count of one. The chain is built from TRBV28 and TRBJ2-1; D is unclear. This CDR3 region has 16 residues. Germline CDR1 is MDHEN and CDR2 is SYDVKM. V lost 1 base to trimming and J lost 0 bases, with 10 bases between them. In DNA form, the CDR3 reads TGTGCCAGCAGTTTATTAGCTGGTGGCTCCTACAATGAGCAGTTCTTC. Encoded protein: CASSLLAGGSYNEQFF. The entire variable domain, with the rest obtained from reference TRBV28 and TRBJ2-1, is as follows: DVKVTQSSRYLVKRTGEKVFLECVQDMDHENMFWYRQDPGLGLRLIYFSYDVKMKEKGDIPEGYSVSREKKERFSLILESASTNQTSMYLCASSLLAGGSYNEQFFGPGTRLTVL.

The V call is TRBV5-6, the J call TRBJ2-7; 7 nucleotides align to TRBD1. CDR1 is SGHDT, CDR2 YYEEEE, per germline. This CDR3 spans 16 amino acids. The V gene end was trimmed by 4 bases and the J gene end by 1 base; junction bases not matched to a gene: 11. CDR3 coding DNA: TGTGCCAGCAGCGGTGGGACAGTCAAAGGGTCCTACGAGCAGTACTTC. Its translation: CASSGGTVKGSYEQYF.

The genes are TRBV27 and TRBJ2-1, with 7 bases matching TRBD2. The V and J ends lost 0 bases and 7 bases, in that order; junction bases with no gene match: 3. Per the germline V gene, CDR1 is MNHEY and CDR2 is SMNVEV (reference sequence). The CDR3 extends over 14 amino acids. In DNA, the CDR3 is TGTGCCAGCAGTTTATCTCCTAGCGGAAATGAGCAGTTCTTC. It translates to CASSLSPSGNEQFF.

This chain links TRBV27 with TRBJ1-4; D uncertain. CDR1 MNHEY and CDR2 SMNVEV come from the germline V gene (reference sequence). The V and J ends lost 1 base and 3 bases respectively, with 3 bases between them. CDR3 size: 13 residues. The CDR3 DNA is TGTGCCAGCAGTTTATGGGCTAATGAAAAACTGTTTTTT. Amino acid sequence: CASSLWANEKLFF.

This chain links TRBV10-3 with TRBJ2-5, with D possibly matching TRBD2 (7 bases). Gene TRBJ2-7 matches the end of the DNA better, so the J call may be wrong. CDR3 length: 13 amino acids. Germline CDR1 reads ENHRY; CDR2 reads SYGVKD. CDR3 in DNA: TGTGCCATCAGGGGAGGGACACTATACGAGCAGTACTTC. This encodes CAIRGGTLYEQYF.

DNA for the CDR3: TGTGCCAGCAGCCCAACCGGGACAGGGGGAACCGGGGAGCTGTTTTTT. This codes for CASSPTGTGGTGELFF. This chain joins TRBV28 and TRBJ2-2, with 11 bases matching TRBD1. The germline gives CDR1 MDHEN, CDR2 SYDVKM. The J segment lost 5 bases and the V segment lost 6 bases, leaving 8 bases of the junction unmatched. The CDR3 extends over 16 amino acids.

The genes are TRBV6-1 and TRBJ1-3; D is uncertain. V was shortened by 4 bases and J by 0 bases, with 10 bases between the two germline ends. Germline V gene sequence: CDR1 MNHNS, CDR2 SASEGT. The CDR3 consists of 15 residues. The CDR3 is CASSGDYRSGNTIYF. As DNA, the CDR3 is TGTGCCAGCAGTGGGGATTACCGCTCTGGAAACACCATATATTTT.

As to this clone: Other DNA variants within this sample encode the same CDR3. The chain couples TRBV9 to TRBJ2-7, with D perhaps matching TRBD2 (5 bases). The CDR3 totals 13 residues. CDR1 and CDR2 (germline): SGDLS, YYNGEE. V was cut by 0 bases and J by 2 bases, with 6 bases left in between. The CDR3 region has the DNA TGTGCCAGCAGCGTAGGAGGGACCTACGAGCAGTACTTC. It is translated as CASSVGGTYEQYF.

The sample holds a few counts of this clone. V gene TRBV27 combines with J gene TRBJ1-2; 7 bases align to TRBD1. Losses at the gene ends were 7 bases for V and 4 bases for J; bases not matched to a gene: 6. Germline V gives CDR1 MNHEY, CDR2 SMNVEV (reference sequence). The CDR3 totals 13 residues. This CDR3 reads CASTAGGGYGYTF. As DNA, the CDR3 is TGTGCCAGCACCGCAGGGGGAGGCTATGGCTACACCTTC.

The chain is built from TRBV19 and TRBJ2-7; TRBD2 matches at 10 bases. Germline lookup yields CDR1 LNHDA and CDR2 SQIVND (reference sequence). With V trimmed by 1 base and J by 7 bases, 7 bases remained unmatched. The CDR3 is made up of 15 amino acids. The chain's CDR3 is CASSIALAGEEEQYF. In nucleotides, the CDR3 is TGTGCCAGTAGTATAGCCCTAGCGGGAGAAGAGGAGCAGTACTTC.

The chain has TRBV19 and TRBJ2-1, with 14 nucleotides matching TRBD2. Germline assignment: CDR1 LNHDA and CDR2 SQIVND (reference sequence). CDR3 size: 16 residues. The V segment lost 5 bases and the J segment 8 bases; nucleotides outside the gene matches: 8. The CDR3 sequence is CASSSRLAGGPDEQFF. CDR3 nucleotides: TGTGCCAGTAGTTCCCGACTAGCGGGAGGGCCGGATGAGCAGTTCTTC.